These 28 T cell receptor beta chains were all obtained from the same sample, sequenced in a study of Tregs in tolerant kidney transplant recipients. Produced via immunoSEQ multiplex PCR; TCRdb's table is partial and in-frame only. This sample has 50,000 or so clones, with under 95% found just once. The material sequenced was Tregs from blood. Receptors were obtained from a human donor in good health.

This chain links TRBV14 with TRBJ2-3; TRBD2 agrees at 8 bases. V was clipped by 3 bases and J by 3 bases; unmatched bases: 14. Looked up from germline, CDR1 is SGHDN and CDR2 is FVKESK. The CDR3 spans 18 residues. The CDR3 reads CASSHTRRTGGRTDTQYF. The CDR3 nucleotides are TGTGCCAGCAGCCATACTAGAAGAACGGGGGGGCGGACAGATACGCAGTATTTT.

The chain employs TRBV5-4 and TRBJ2-7, with 7 positions matching TRBD2. Germline V gene data show CDR1 as SGHNT and CDR2 as YYREEE (reference sequence). The CDR3 covers 17 residues. With V trimmed by 0 bases and J by 0 bases, 9 bases remained unmatched. CDR3 nucleotides: TGTGCCAGCAGCTTGGGGGTGGGCGGGAGCCTCTCCTACGAGCAGTACTTC. Residues: CASSLGVGGSLSYEQYF.

CDR3 in amino acids: CAWRRTGGLNEQYF. In DNA form, the CDR3 reads TGTGCCTGGAGACGGACAGGGGGCCTGAACGAGCAGTACTTC. This sequence joins TRBV30 and TRBJ2-7; 11 positions agree with TRBD1. V gave up 3 bases and J gave up 5 bases; unmatched junction bases: 6. CDR3 length: 14 amino acids. CDR1 and CDR2 (germline): GTSNPN, SVGIG (reference sequence). The full variable domain, with the rest looked up from reference TRBV30 and TRBJ2-7, is SQTIHQWPATLVQPVGSPLSLECTVEGTSNPNLYWYRQAAGRGLQLLFYSVGIGQISSEVPQNLSASRPQDRQFILSSKKLLLSDSGFYLCAWRRTGGLNEQYFGPGTRLTVT.

The rearrangement links TRBV10-3 to TRBJ1-1; 10 nucleotides agree with TRBD1. The CDR3 totals 14 residues. Germline V gene lookup returns CDR1 ENHRY and CDR2 SYGVKD. V lost 5 bases and J lost 6; bases outside the gene matches: 6. CDR3 in DNA: TGTGCCATCAGTAGGACAGGGGGTTCAGCTGAAGCTTTCTTT. This gives the protein CAISRTGGSAEAFF.

The chain employs TRBV9 and TRBJ1-2; a possible D gene is TRBD1 (5 bases). Trimming took 0 bases from V and 3 from J, leaving 6 bases between them. The germline V gene encodes CDR1 SGDLS and CDR2 YYNGEE. The CDR3 extends over 13 amino acids. This CDR3 is CASSVGGDYGYTF. The CDR3 DNA reads TGTGCCAGCAGCGTAGGGGGCGACTATGGCTACACCTTC.

The chain carries TRBV25-1 and TRBJ2-1; 9 nucleotides match TRBD1. The CDR3 loop spans 17 amino acids. Germline values: CDR1 MGHDK, CDR2 SYGVNS. J gave up 3 bases and V 2 bases, and 8 bases lay outside the gene matches. CDR3 sequence: CASSETLGQGHYNEQFF. For the CDR3, the DNA is TGTGCCAGCAGTGAAACACTGGGACAGGGCCACTACAATGAGCAGTTCTTC.

The genes are TRBV27 and TRBJ2-7; D is uncertain. The CDR3 has 16 residues. The V end was cut by 9 bases, the J end by 2 bases, with 23 bases between. Germline V CDR1 and CDR2: MNHEY, SMNVEV (reference sequence). The CDR3, as DNA: TGTGCCAGGCCCCAAAAAGATACGGAGCTTACCTACGAGCAGTACTTC. This translates into CARPQKDTELTYEQYF.

This clone appeared once. This chain links TRBV5-1 with TRBJ2-1, with D tentatively TRBD1 (6 bases). The CDR3 loop spans 14 amino acids. The germline V gene has CDR1 SGHRS and CDR2 YFSETQ. With 6 bases removed from V and 6 bases from J, the gap between germline ends came to 16 bases. This CDR3 reads CASTPGTTGNEQFF. The CDR3 DNA reads TGCGCCAGCACCCCGGGGACGACAGGCAATGAGCAGTTCTTC. The full variable domain, completed using reference TRBV5-1 and TRBJ2-1, is KAGVTQTPRYLIKTRGQQVTLSCSPISGHRSVSWYQQTPGQGLQFLFEYFSETQRNKGNFPGRFSGRQFSNSRSEMNVSTLELGDSALYLCASTPGTTGNEQFFGPGTRLTVL.

This sequence joins TRBV6-1 and TRBJ2-7; TRBD2 aligns across 14 bases. V dropped 3 bases and J dropped 5; count of bases not matched to a gene: 6. This CDR3 has 16 residues. Germline lookup yields CDR1 MNHNS and CDR2 SASEGT. This chain's CDR3 is CASSDRGTSGRNEQYF. The CDR3 DNA sequence: TGTGCCAGCAGTGACCGCGGGACTAGCGGGAGAAACGAGCAGTACTTC.

The rearrangement joins TRBV7-7 to TRBJ2-2; TRBD2 matches at 13 bases. The CDR3 runs to 17 residues. The V gene's germline CDR1 is SSHAT and CDR2 FNYEAQ (reference sequence). V lost 4 bases to trimming and J lost 5 bases; unmatched junction nucleotides: 7. The chain's CDR3 is CASSSGTSGIGTGELFF. CDR3 in DNA: TGTGCCAGCAGCTCCGGGACTAGCGGGATCGGTACCGGGGAGCTGTTTTTT.

The chain carries TRBV11-3 and TRBJ2-1, with 11 bases identical to TRBD2. The ends lost 1 base at V and 3 bases at J; junction bases unmatched: 5. The germline V gene encodes CDR1 SGHNT and CDR2 YENEEA. CDR3 length equals 17 residues. This CDR3 reads CASSLGLAGGLYNEQFF. CDR3 DNA: TGTGCCAGCAGCTTAGGGCTAGCGGGAGGTCTCTACAATGAGCAGTTCTTC.

The CDR3 here is CAWSRDRWDYGYTF. CDR3 in DNA: TGTGCCTGGAGTAGGGACAGGTGGGATTATGGCTACACCTTC. The V gene is TRBV30, the J gene TRBJ1-2, with 8 bases fitting TRBD1. Trimming took 2 bases from V and 5 from J; bases not matched to a gene: 7. This CDR3 is built from 14 residues. Looked up from germline, CDR1 is GTSNPN and CDR2 is SVGIG (reference sequence).

V gene TRBV6-1 combines with J gene TRBJ2-4, with D tentatively TRBD1 (6 bases). This CDR3 is built from 15 residues. Trimming stripped 7 bases from V and 0 bases from J, with 13 bases between. Germline-derived CDR1 and CDR2 are MNHNS and SASEGT. DNA for the CDR3: TGTGCCAGCACCCGGACAGTCCAAGCCAAAAACATTCAGTACTTC. It translates to CASTRTVQAKNIQYF.

The chain has TRBV11-2 and TRBJ2-1; D is unclear. Trimming removed 3 bases at V and 3 bases at J, with 0 bases between. This CDR3 spans 11 amino acids. CDR1 and CDR2 from the germline V gene are SGHAT and FQNNGV. The CDR3 here is CASSFYNEQFF. In DNA form, the CDR3 reads TGTGCCAGCAGCTTCTACAATGAGCAGTTCTTC.

The rearrangement joins TRBV18 to TRBJ1-1; D unclear. The CDR3 is made up of 14 amino acids. CDR1 is KGHSH, CDR2 LQKENI, per germline. V dropped 4 bases and J dropped 4 bases, with 13 bases sitting between them. The CDR3 DNA follows: TGTGCCAGCTCACTATCCGGGTCGGGCACTGAAGCTTTCTTT. It specifies CASSLSGSGTEAFF.

The chain is built from TRBV5-5 and TRBJ2-5; 12 bases are shared with TRBD2. This CDR3 spans 18 amino acids. V was pared by 4 bases and J by 5 bases, with 15 bases of the junction left unmatched. The germline gives CDR1 SGHKS, CDR2 YYEKEE (reference sequence). CDR3 loop: CASSAIAGASGRAETQYF. DNA of the CDR3: TGTGCCAGCAGCGCAATCGCGGGGGCTAGCGGGAGGGCGGAGACCCAGTACTTC.

The V gene is TRBV9, the J gene TRBJ2-3; 9 bases map to TRBD2. The V and J ends lost 0 bases and 5 bases, in that order; junction bases with no gene match: 4. The germline gives CDR1 SGDLS, CDR2 YYNGEE. The CDR3 covers 15 residues. CDR3 DNA sequence: TGTGCCAGCAGCGTAGGTAGCGGGGGAATAGATACGCAGTATTTT. Its translation is CASSVGSGGIDTQYF.

The J gene is TRBJ2-3, the V gene TRBV5-1; D perhaps matches TRBD1 (5 bases). The germline V gene encodes CDR1 SGHRS and CDR2 YFSETQ. Trimming shortened V by 6 bases and J by 3 bases, and 17 bases separated the two germline ends. There are 15 residues in the CDR3. The CDR3 is CASTLAGSRTDTQYF. CDR3 sequence (DNA): TGCGCCAGCACCCTGGCAGGGTCAAGGACAGATACGCAGTATTTT.

J is TRBJ1-3 and V is TRBV11-3, with 7 bases aligning to TRBD1. CDR1 is SGHNT, CDR2 YENEEA, per germline. There are 17 residues in the CDR3. Trimming removed 2 bases from V and 2 bases from J; junction bases left unmatched: 9. The CDR3 coding sequence is TGTGCCAGCAGCTTACTCGCCCGGGACAGCCCTGGAAACACCATATATTTT. This sequence encodes CASSLLARDSPGNTIYF.

V and J are TRBV20-1 and TRBJ1-4; unclear D gene. V dropped 1 base and J dropped 5 bases, with 2 bases sitting between them. Per germline, CDR1 DFQATT and CDR2 SNEGSKA (reference sequence). CDR3 length: 11 amino acids. CDR3 amino acids: CSARGNEKLFF. The CDR3 nucleotides read TGCAGTGCTAGAGGAAATGAAAAACTGTTTTTT.

The chain links TRBV6-1 to TRBJ1-2, with unresolved D. CDR3 length: 15 amino acids. Germline V CDR1 and CDR2: MNHNS, SASEGT. Trimming left V 4 bases short and J 4 bases short, with 16 bases between. The CDR3: CASSGSRLYSYGYTF. The CDR3 region has the DNA TGTGCCAGCAGTGGTTCCAGGCTTTACAGCTATGGCTACACCTTC.

The CDR3 is CASSRRESQDEQYF. The CDR3 nucleotides read TGCGCCAGCAGCCGTCGGGAAAGTCAGGACGAGCAGTACTTC. V usage is TRBV4-1 and J usage is TRBJ2-7, with D maybe TRBD2 (5 bases). CDR3 length: 14 amino acids. The V end was cut by 4 bases, the J end by 5 bases, with 15 bases between. The germline V gene has CDR1 MGHRA and CDR2 YSYEKL.

This sequence joins TRBV18 and TRBJ2-7, with TRBD1 as a possible D gene (6 bases). This CDR3 contains 14 residues. CDR1 KGHSH and CDR2 LQKENI come from the germline V gene. V was shortened by 2 bases and J by 4 bases, with 12 bases between the two germline ends. The CDR3 sequence: CASSPGTWIYEQYF. CDR3 sequence (DNA): TGTGCCAGCTCACCAGGGACATGGATTTACGAGCAGTACTTC.

This clone came up once. The chain uses TRBV10-2 and TRBJ2-2; 7 bases fit TRBD1. The CDR3 runs 19 residues. Germline V gene data show CDR1 as WSHSY and CDR2 as SAAADI. Trimming removed 0 bases from V and 0 bases from J; junction bases left unmatched: 10. This chain's CDR3 is CASSESNRGAGANTGELFF. The CDR3 DNA is TGCGCCAGCAGTGAGTCGAACAGGGGCGCCGGGGCGAACACCGGGGAGCTGTTTTTT.

This chain joins TRBV5-1 and TRBJ1-3; possibly TRBD1 for D (5 bases). The germline gives CDR1 SGHRS, CDR2 YFSETQ. Trimming took off 3 bases at V and 3 bases at J, with 16 bases between the two ends. This CDR3 contains 16 residues. CDR3 nucleotide sequence: TGCGCCAGCAGCTCTCAGGGCGGACTAGGTGGAAACACCATATATTTT. Protein product: CASSSQGGLGGNTIYF.

The chain combines TRBV6-1 with TRBJ2-6, with D maybe TRBD2 (6 bases). This CDR3 is 16 amino acids long. Trimming took 2 bases from V and 3 from J, leaving 11 bases between them. CDR1 and CDR2 from the germline V gene are MNHNS and SASEGT. The CDR3 is CASSESGGVGANVLTF. Here the CDR3 DNA reads TGTGCCAGCAGTGAAAGCGGCGGGGTTGGGGCCAACGTCCTGACTTTC.

This chain links TRBV6-5 with TRBJ1-4; D may be TRBD1 (6 bases). The CDR3 sequence is 15 residues long. Germline CDR1 MNHEY, CDR2 SVGAGI. V lost 6 bases to trimming and J lost 8 bases, with 19 bases between them. The CDR3 bases are TGTGCCAGCAGAGCTACAGGGAGGGGAGTCGAAAAACTGTTTTTT. This sequence encodes CASRATGRGVEKLFF.

This chain connects TRBV5-6 to TRBJ1-3; perhaps TRBD1 as D (5 bases). Trimming took off 0 bases at V and 6 bases at J, with 7 bases between the two ends. The length of the CDR3 is 13 residues. Germline CDR1 reads SGHDT; CDR2 reads YYEEEE. CDR3 amino acids: CASSLAQVNTIYF. The CDR3, as DNA: TGTGCCAGCAGCTTGGCACAGGTAAACACCATATATTTT.